This paragraph covers one T cell receptor beta chain sequence. The antigen remains unidentified. This CDR3 has 14 residues. The V gene's germline CDR1 is SEHNR and CDR2 FQNEAQ (reference sequence). Every subset of CD8+ T cells was sorted in triplicate at roughly 300,000 cells each. Within the CD8+ T cell compartment, naive cells were CD45RO-CCR7+CD27+CD95-. UMI labels and 5' RACE were used to prepare the TRB cDNA libraries. TCRdb reprocessed the 5' RACE reads, keeping one entry per CDR3 protein, no DNA. Its table lists approximately 100,000 distinct CDR3 sequences. The sample originates from a study of CXCR3-negative and CXCR3-positive naive CD8 T cells. Study-wide results and caveats: Both naive subsets showed comparably high diversity, and memory CD8+ cells showed much lower diversity. TRB CDR3s were more hydrophobic in CXCR3-positive than in CXCR3-negative naive cells.

The V call is TRBV7-9, the J call TRBJ2-7; TCRdb reports TRBD1, a call that lacks DNA to check it against. Material for sequencing was naive CXCR3+ CD8+ T cells from blood. Subset denoted: CD45RO-CCR7+CD27+CD95- naive CD8+ T cells expressing CXCR3 (TNR3+). The sequence came from a human donor in good health. Some clones in this sample may be carry-over from other donors' samples. This chain's CDR3 is CASRPGGLPYEQYF.